Listed below are T cell receptor beta chains from one sample, sequenced in a study of type 1 and type 2 diabetes patients. Each CDR3 protein gets one entry after TCRdb re-called the multiplex PCR reads with MiXCR. The sample records 270,000 or so distinct CDR3 sequences, 45% to 60% being singletons. Sequenced sample: peripheral blood mononuclear cells (PBMCs). These receptors were obtained from a man younger than 35 with type 2 diabetes. Both conserved end residues are part of each CDR3. A D gene is named only where the DNA matches it firmly. Size is omitted from some rows. Given values are once, few, many or a class for expanded clones.

>TRBJ1-1|-|TRBV7-2|TRBD1
TGTGCCAGCAGCCCACCAACAGGGGGCAATACTGAAGCTTTCTTT
CASSPPTGGNTEAFF
>TRBJ2-5|-|TRBV20-1|-
TGCAGTGCCGACCTACAGGGAGGGGGGACCCAGTACTTC
CSADLQGGGTQYF
>TRBJ2-3|-|TRBV5-1|TRBD2
TGCGCCAGCAGCCTCCTCGTGGTAGCGGGGAGCACAGATACGCAGTATTTT
CASSLLVVAGSTDTQYF
>TRBJ2-5|-|TRBV11-2|-
TGTGCCAGCAGCTTAGAGTTGGCTCCCCTGACCCAGTACTTC
CASSLELAPLTQYF
>TRBJ2-6|few|TRBV19|TRBD1
TGTGCCAGTACCCCCGGGACAGGGGAATCTGGGGCCAACGTCCTGACTTTC
CASTPGTGESGANVLTF
>TRBJ1-2|-|TRBV2|TRBD1
TGTGCCAGCGGTGAACTGGCAGGGGGGGGCTACACCTTC
CASGELAGGGYTF
>TRBJ2-7|-|TRBV19|TRBD2
TGTGCCAGTAGTTGGACTAGCGGAGCCTACGAGCAGTACTTC
CASSWTSGAYEQYF
>TRBJ1-1|-|TRBV10-3|-
TGTGCCATCGGAGGGGGTGGCACTGAAGCTTTCTTT
CAIGGGGTEAFF
>TRBJ1-6|-|TRBV20-1|-
TGCAGTGCTAGTGGGCTCGCCGGGAGCTCCTATAATTCACCCCTCCACTTT
CSASGLAGSSYNSPLHF
>TRBJ2-6|-|TRBV4-2|-
TGTGCCAGCAGCCAACTCATTGGGGCCTCTGGGGCCAACGTCCTGACTTTC
CASSQLIGASGANVLTF
>TRBJ2-1|-|TRBV7-2|TRBD2
TGTGCCAGCAGCTTAGGGACTAGCGGACTAGAGCAGTTCTTC
CASSLGTSGLEQFF
>TRBJ2-7|-|TRBV2|TRBD2
TGTGCCAGCACCCCGGTCCTAGCGGGGGCCGAGCAGCACTTC
CASTPVLAGAEQHF
>TRBJ1-1|-|TRBV10-2|-
TGCGCCAGCAGTGAGTTTTTATCAGGGGACCGCACTGAAGCTTTCTTT
CASSEFLSGDRTEAFF
>TRBJ2-7|-|TRBV28|TRBD1
TGTGCCAGCAGCACGCCAGGGGGTGGGTCCTACGAGCAGTACTTC
CASSTPGGGSYEQYF
>TRBJ1-2|-|TRBV4-1|-
TGCGCCAGCAGCCAAGTCGGCTTTGTCTATGGCTACACCTTC
CASSQVGFVYGYTF
>TRBJ2-7|many|TRBV2|-
TGTGCCAGCAGTGGTGGACAGACAGCCTACGAGCAGTACTTC
CASSGGQTAYEQYF
>TRBJ2-5|few|TRBV7-3|-
TGTGCCAGCAGCTCACCCGGGGTACGAGAGACCCAGTACTTC
CASSSPGVRETQYF
>TRBJ1-1|-|TRBV5-1|-
TGCGCCAGCAGCTTGATCGGGCAGAACACTGAAGCTTTCTTT
CASSLIGQNTEAFF
>TRBJ1-1|-|TRBV5-1|-
TGCGCCAGCAGCCCCTCAGGGGAACTGAACACTGAAGCTTTCTTT
CASSPSGELNTEAFF
>TRBJ2-1|many|TRBV2|TRBD2
TGTGCCACTCAGTCGGGAGGGGGCAATGAGCAGTTCTTC
CATQSGGGNEQFF
>TRBJ1-2|many|TRBV7-6|-
TGTGCCAGCAGCTTAGCGAACACCGACTATGGCTACACCTTC
CASSLANTDYGYTF
>TRBJ2-5|-|TRBV20-1|TRBD1
TGCAGTGCTAGGCCGACAGGGACAGGGAGAGAGACCCAGTACTTC
CSARPTGTGRETQYF
>TRBJ2-2|many|TRBV13|-
TGTGCCAGTAGTTGGGGACAGAACACCGGGGAGCTGTTTTTT
CASSWGQNTGELFF
>TRBJ1-1|-|TRBV6-5|-
TGTGCCAGCAGTTACTCAGGAGCTGAAGCTTTCTTT
CASSYSGAEAFF
>TRBJ2-7|-|TRBV6-1|-
TGTGCCAGCAGTGCGTCGTTCAACGCCTACGAGCAGTACTTC
CASSASFNAYEQYF
>TRBJ1-4|-|TRBV7-8|TRBD1
TGTGCCAGCAGCCTCACAGGGGCATTGGATGGCGGAAAACTGTTTTTT
CASSLTGALDGGKLFF
>TRBJ1-2|few|TRBV20-1|-
TGCAGTGCCCATGGGGGGGGGACGGCTAACTATGGCTACACCTTC
CSAHGGGTANYGYTF
>TRBJ2-1|-|TRBV2|-
TGTGCCAGCACGGAAGGGACATCGACCAATGAGCAGTTCTTC
CASTEGTSTNEQFF
>TRBJ2-5|-|TRBV2|TRBD1
TGTGCCAGCAGTGTAGCCGCAGGGGGCGGTAAGACCCAGTACTTC
CASSVAAGGGKTQYF
>TRBJ2-5|-|TRBV5-1|-
TGCGCCAGCAGCCTCACCCCGGGACTGAAAGAGACCCAGTACTTC
CASSLTPGLKETQYF
>TRBJ2-5|few|TRBV19|-
TGTGCCAGTAGTGATCGGGCTTATGAGGGGGAGACCCAGTACTTC
CASSDRAYEGETQYF
>TRBJ2-7|few|TRBV10-1|TRBD2
TGCGCCAGCAGTACGAGCGGGGGGGAGCAGTACTTC
CASSTSGGEQYF
>TRBJ1-2|-|TRBV10-3|-
TGTGCCATCGGTGAAAGGGGTACGGATGGCTACACCTTC
CAIGERGTDGYTF
>TRBJ2-3|few|TRBV13|-
TGTGCCAGCACCTGGACTGTCTCTAGCACAGATACGCAGTATTTT
CASTWTVSSTDTQYF
>TRBJ1-3|-|TRBV6-2/TRBV6-3|-
TGTGCCATCAGTGTAGGGAGAAACTCTGGAAACACCATATATTTT
CAISVGRNSGNTIYF
>TRBJ2-1|few|TRBV7-6|TRBD2
TGTGCCAGCAGCTTAGGCCTAGCGGGCAATGAGCAGTTCTTC
CASSLGLAGNEQFF
>TRBJ1-4|-|TRBV2|-
TGTGCCAGCATCGCAGGGCACGGAAAACTGTTTTTT
CASIAGHGKLFF